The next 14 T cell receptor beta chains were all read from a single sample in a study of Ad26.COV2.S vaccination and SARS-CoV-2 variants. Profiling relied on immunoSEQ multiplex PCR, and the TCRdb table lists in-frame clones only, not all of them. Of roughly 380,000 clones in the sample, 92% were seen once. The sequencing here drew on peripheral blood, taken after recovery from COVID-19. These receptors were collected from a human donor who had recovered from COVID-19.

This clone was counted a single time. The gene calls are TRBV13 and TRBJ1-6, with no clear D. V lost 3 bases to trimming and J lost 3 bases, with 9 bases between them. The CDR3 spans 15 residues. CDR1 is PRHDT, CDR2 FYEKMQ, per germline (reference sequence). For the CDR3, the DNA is TGTGCCAGCAGCTTTAACCGAAACTATAATTCACCCCTCCACTTT. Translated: CASSFNRNYNSPLHF.

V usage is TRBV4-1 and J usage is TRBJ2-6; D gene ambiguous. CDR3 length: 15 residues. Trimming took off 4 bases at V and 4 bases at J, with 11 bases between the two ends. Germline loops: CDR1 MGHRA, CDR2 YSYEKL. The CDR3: CASSPSVPGANVLTF. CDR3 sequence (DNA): TGCGCCAGCAGCCCCTCCGTGCCCGGGGCCAACGTCCTGACTTTC.

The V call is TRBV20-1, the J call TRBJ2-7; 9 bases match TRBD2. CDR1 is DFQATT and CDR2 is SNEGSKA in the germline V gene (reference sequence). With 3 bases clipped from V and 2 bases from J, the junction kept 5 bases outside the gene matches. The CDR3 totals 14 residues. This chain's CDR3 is CSASPSGVAYEQYF. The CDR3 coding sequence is TGCAGTGCTAGTCCTAGCGGGGTTGCCTACGAGCAGTACTTC.

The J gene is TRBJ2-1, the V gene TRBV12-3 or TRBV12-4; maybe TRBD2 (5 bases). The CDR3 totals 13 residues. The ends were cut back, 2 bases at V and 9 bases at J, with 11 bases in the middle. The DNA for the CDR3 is TGTGCCAGCAGTTTATTGGCGGGCTCTGAGCAGTTCTTC. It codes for CASSLLAGSEQFF.

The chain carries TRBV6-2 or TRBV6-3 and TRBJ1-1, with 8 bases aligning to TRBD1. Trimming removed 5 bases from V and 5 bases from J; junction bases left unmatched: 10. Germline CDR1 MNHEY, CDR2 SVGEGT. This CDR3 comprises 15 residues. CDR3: CASSTPGGRTTEAFF. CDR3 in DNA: TGTGCCAGCAGTACCCCAGGGGGCAGGACAACTGAAGCTTTCTTT.

The CDR3 here is CATSAAGAGPDTQYF. CDR3 nucleotides: TGTGCCACCAGTGCTGCGGGGGCGGGCCCAGATACGCAGTATTTT. The V and J genes are TRBV24-1 and TRBJ2-3, with D maybe TRBD2 (7 bases). V was shortened by 5 bases and J by 4 bases, with 15 bases between the two germline ends. In germline, CDR1 is KGHDR, CDR2 SFDVKD. This CDR3 contains 15 residues.

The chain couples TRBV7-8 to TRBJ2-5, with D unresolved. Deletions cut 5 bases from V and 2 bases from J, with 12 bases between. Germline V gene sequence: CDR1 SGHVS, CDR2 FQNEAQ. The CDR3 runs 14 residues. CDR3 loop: CASSASRYQETQYF. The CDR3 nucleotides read TGTGCCAGCAGCGCCAGCAGGTATCAAGAGACCCAGTACTTC.

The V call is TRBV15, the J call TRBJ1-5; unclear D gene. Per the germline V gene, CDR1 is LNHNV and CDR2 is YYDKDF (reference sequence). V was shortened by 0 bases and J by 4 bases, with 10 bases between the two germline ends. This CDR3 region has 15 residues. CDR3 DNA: TGTGCCACCAGCAGAGATTTGGGCCCAAATCAGCCCCAGCATTTT. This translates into CATSRDLGPNQPQHF.

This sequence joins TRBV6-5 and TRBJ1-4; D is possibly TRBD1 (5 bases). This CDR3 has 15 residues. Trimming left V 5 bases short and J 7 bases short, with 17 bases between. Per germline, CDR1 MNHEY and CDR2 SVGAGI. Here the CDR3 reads CASSKLPGRPEKLFF. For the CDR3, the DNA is TGTGCCAGCAGTAAACTACCGGGACGGCCTGAAAAACTGTTTTTT.

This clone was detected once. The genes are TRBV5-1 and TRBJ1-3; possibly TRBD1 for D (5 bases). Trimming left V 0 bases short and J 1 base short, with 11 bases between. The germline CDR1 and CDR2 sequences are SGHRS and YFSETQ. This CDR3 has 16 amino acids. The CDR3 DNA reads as TGCGCCAGCAGCTTGGAAGGGGCAGGGTCTGGAAACACCATATATTTT. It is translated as CASSLEGAGSGNTIYF.

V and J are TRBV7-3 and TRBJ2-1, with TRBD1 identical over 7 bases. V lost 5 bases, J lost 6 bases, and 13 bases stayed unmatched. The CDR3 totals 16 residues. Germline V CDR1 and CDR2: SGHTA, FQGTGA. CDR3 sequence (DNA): TGTGCCAGCAGCCCAATTGACAGGGCGAACGGCAATGAGCAGTTCTTC. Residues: CASSPIDRANGNEQFF.

The CDR3 coding sequence is TGTGCCAGCAGCCTGACGACTCGGGGCAATCAGCCCCAGCATTTT. This codes for CASSLTTRGNQPQHF. The rearrangement uses TRBV5-5 and TRBJ1-5; D is uncertain. In germline, CDR1 is SGHKS, CDR2 YYEKEE (reference sequence). V was trimmed by 4 bases and J by 2 bases, leaving 13 bases between them. The CDR3 consists of 15 residues.

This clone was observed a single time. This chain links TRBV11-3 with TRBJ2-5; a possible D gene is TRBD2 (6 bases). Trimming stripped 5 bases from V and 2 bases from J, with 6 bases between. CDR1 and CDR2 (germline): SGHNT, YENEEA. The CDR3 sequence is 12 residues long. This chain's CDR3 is CASSRGQETQYF. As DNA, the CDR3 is TGTGCCAGCAGCCGGGGGCAAGAGACCCAGTACTTC.

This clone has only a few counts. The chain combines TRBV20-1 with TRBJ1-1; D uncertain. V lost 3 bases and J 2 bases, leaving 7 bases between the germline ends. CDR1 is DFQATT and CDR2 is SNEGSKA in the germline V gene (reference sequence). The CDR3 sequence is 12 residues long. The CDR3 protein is CSASTANTEAFF. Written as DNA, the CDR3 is TGCAGTGCTAGTACAGCTAACACTGAAGCTTTCTTT.